The T cell receptor (beta chain) described here comes from a study of T cells in tuberculosis. Regarding the study as a whole: Smaller distances to GMM-specific TCRs suggested their expansion in active tuberculosis.

In its sample, this clone was seen once. Its specificity is unknown. Libraries were prepared by immunoSEQ multiplex PCR; TCRdb keeps only in-frame clonotypes and omits some of them. Of about 35,000 clones listed, 87% are singletons. Time point specified: new active TB diagnosis, blood taken before or within 7 days of starting treatment. The specimen comprised PBMCs, sampled at tuberculosis diagnosis. This clonotype originated in an adult with tuberculosis.

The CDR3 nucleotides are TGCGCCAGCAGCGGCCCGGACAGGGGCACTGAAGCTTTCTTT. Amino acid sequence: CASSGPDRGTEAFF. The rearrangement uses TRBV5-1 and TRBJ1-1; 9 bases fit TRBD1. Germline lookup yields CDR1 SGHRS and CDR2 YFSETQ. With V trimmed by 4 bases and J by 4 bases, 5 bases remained unmatched. CDR3 length equals 14 residues.